These 10 T cell receptor beta chains originate from one sample sequenced in a study of blood T cell repertoires in COVID-19. Produced via immunoSEQ multiplex PCR; TCRdb's table is partial and in-frame only. The sample lists some 150,000 clones, around nine tenths seen once, with roughly 3.3% in the top ten. The sample was peripheral blood. The receptor set was obtained from a man between 65 and 79 years old with acute or convalescent COVID-19.

This clone was seen once. The J gene is TRBJ1-1, the V gene TRBV2; D uncertain. The CDR3 extends over 14 amino acids. Trimming shortened V by 5 bases and J by 1 base, and 11 bases separated the two germline ends. Per germline, CDR1 SNHLY and CDR2 FYNNEI. The CDR3 loop reads CASSRSRGNTEAFF. In DNA, the CDR3 is TGTGCCAGCAGTAGATCCCGGGGGAACACTGAAGCTTTCTTT.

This chain joins TRBV29-1 and TRBJ1-5; perhaps TRBD1 as D (6 bases). Germline V lookup: CDR1 SQVTM, CDR2 ANQGSEA. The CDR3 totals 13 residues. V shed 7 bases and J shed 3 bases, with 13 bases lying between them. For the CDR3, the DNA is TGCAGCGCGCCGACAGGCCACAATCAGCCCCAGCATTTT. Residues: CSAPTGHNQPQHF. Full variable domain (missing parts from reference TRBV29-1 and TRBJ1-5): SAVISQKPSRDICQRGTSLTIQCQVDSQVTMMFWYRQQPGQSLTLIATANQGSEATYESGFVIDKFPISRPNLTFSTLTVSNMSPEDSSIYLCSAPTGHNQPQHFGDGTRLSIL.

V usage is TRBV20-1 and J usage is TRBJ1-5, with 9 bases matching TRBD1. The CDR3 length is 15 residues. V was pared by 3 bases and J by 5 bases, with 8 bases of the junction left unmatched. The germline CDR1 and CDR2 sequences are DFQATT and SNEGSKA (reference sequence). The CDR3 sequence is CSASRTGAFHQPQHF. The CDR3 bases are TGCAGTGCTAGTAGGACAGGGGCCTTTCATCAGCCCCAGCATTTT.

This clone showed up just a few times. The rearrangement uses TRBV10-1 and TRBJ1-2; no reliable D call. The CDR3 contains 12 residues. From germline, CDR1 is WNHNN and CDR2 SYGVQD (reference sequence). Trimming removed 3 bases from V and 1 base from J, with 3 bases in between. Written as DNA, the CDR3 is TGCGCCAGCAGTGACAGTAACTATGGCTACACCTTC. Translating it yields CASSDSNYGYTF.

The chain joins TRBV7-2 to TRBJ1-2; D is undetermined. The length of the CDR3 is 16 residues. Trimming shortened V by 3 bases and J by 1 base, and 15 bases separated the two germline ends. Germline V gives CDR1 SGHTA, CDR2 FQGNSA. This chain's CDR3 is CASSLQAPRINYGYTF. CDR3 bases: TGTGCCAGCAGCTTGCAGGCCCCCCGGATTAACTATGGCTACACCTTC. The full variable domain, its missing parts supplied by reference TRBV7-2 and TRBJ1-2, is GAGVSQSPSNKVTEKGKDVELRCDPISGHTALYWYRQSLGQGLEFLIYFQGNSAPDKSGLPSDRFSAERTGGSVSTLTIQRTQQEDSAVYLCASSLQAPRINYGYTFGSGTRLTVV.

The CDR3 is CASSFGAGDGTDTQYF. DNA of the CDR3: TGTGCCAGCAGCTTTGGGGCGGGAGATGGCACAGATACGCAGTATTTT. J is TRBJ2-3 and V is TRBV7-9; 7 bases fit TRBD2. Losses at the gene ends were 3 bases for V and 1 base for J; bases not matched to a gene: 7. This CDR3 comprises 16 residues. Germline assignment: CDR1 SEHNR and CDR2 FQNEAQ (reference sequence).

The chain combines TRBV6-6 with TRBJ2-7; 11 positions match TRBD1. With 5 bases clipped from V and 1 base from J, the junction kept 4 bases outside the gene matches. The CDR3 is 15 amino acids. The germline gives CDR1 MNHNY, CDR2 SVGAGI (reference sequence). CDR3 coding DNA: TGTGCCAGCAGTGGACAGGGGGCAGGATCCTACGAGCAGTACTTC. It encodes CASSGQGAGSYEQYF.

The CDR3 region is CASSLSTGGTYEQYF. CDR3 nucleotide sequence: TGTGCCAGCAGCTTGTCGACAGGGGGAACCTACGAGCAGTACTTC. V gene TRBV5-4 combines with J gene TRBJ2-7, with 9 bases matching TRBD1. CDR1 is SGHNT, CDR2 YYREEE, per germline (reference sequence). V trimming: 1 base; J trimming: 2 bases; junction bases outside the gene matches: 4. The CDR3 runs to 15 residues.

This clone was seen a few times. The V gene is TRBV27, the J gene TRBJ1-1, with a possible D match to TRBD1 (5 bases). V was clipped by 6 bases and J by 4 bases, with 18 bases between them. This CDR3 comprises 15 residues. Germline V gives CDR1 MNHEY, CDR2 SMNVEV (reference sequence). CDR3 loop: CASSRGRQYGTEAFF. CDR3 nucleotide sequence: TGTGCCAGCAGCCGAGGTCGACAGTACGGCACTGAAGCTTTCTTT.

The chain carries TRBV10-3 and TRBJ2-3; no clear D gene. The germline CDR1 and CDR2 sequences are ENHRY and SYGVKD. The CDR3 is 10 amino acids. Deletions cut 11 bases from V and 8 bases from J, with 11 bases between. The CDR3 DNA sequence: TGTGCCCGCCCCTGCGTTACGCAGTATTTT. Translated: CARPCVTQYF.